Listed below are T cell receptor beta chains from one sample, sequenced in a study of blood T cell repertoires in COVID-19. Here immunoSEQ multiplex PCR was the method, and the copy in TCRdb shows in-frame clones only, minus some. The table includes 200,000 to 300,000 clones, 88% detected once. Specimen: peripheral blood. Receptors were obtained from a woman in her forties who had recovered from COVID-19. CDR3s include the opening cysteine and the closing phenylalanine or tryptophan. Each record gives: J gene, V gene, CDR3 length, clone size, D gene, CDR3 protein. D genes are given only for firm matches. Clone size appears in some rows only: once, few, many, or a class for an expanded clone.

>TRBJ2-2|TRBV7-3|15|.|TRBD1
CASSLARGFTGELFF
>TRBJ1-1|TRBV6-4|13|once|.
CASSDSWGAEAFF
>TRBJ2-1|TRBV2|17|.|TRBD2
CASSGRTSGGTYNEQFF
>TRBJ2-7|TRBV5-5|12|.|.
CASSGPPYEQYF
>TRBJ2-7|TRBV5-5|15|.|TRBD2
CASSPGTSVPYEQYF
>TRBJ2-6|TRBV14|20|.|TRBD1
CASSQGFSGQWTSGANVLTF
>TRBJ1-4|TRBV4-3|15|.|.
CASSHGSGVNEKLFF
>TRBJ1-6|TRBV7-2|12|.|.
CASSLVQGLLHF
>TRBJ2-3|TRBV6-2/TRBV6-3|17|.|TRBD2
CASSYSGTSGRALSQYF
>TRBJ2-7|TRBV19|15|.|TRBD1
CASSYRGSVAYEQYF
>TRBJ2-5|TRBV4-1|14|.|.
CASSHGGAQETQYF
>TRBJ2-1|TRBV10-3|14|.|.
CAINSGASYNEQFF
>TRBJ2-2|TRBV7-7|15|.|TRBD1
CASSFRTGNTGELFF
>TRBJ1-6|TRBV28|17|.|TRBD1
CASSLPGQGAYNSPLHF
>TRBJ1-1|TRBV10-3|14|once|TRBD1
CAISVEGGNTEAFF
>TRBJ1-2|TRBV12-3/TRBV12-4|12|once|.
CASSFGHYGYTF
>TRBJ1-2|TRBV6-5|13|few|.
CASSYGAGRGYTF
>TRBJ1-5|TRBV19|18|.|TRBD1
CASSIDPRQGRVDQPQHF
>TRBJ1-5|TRBV18|15|many|TRBD1
CASSPGQASNQPQHF
>TRBJ1-1|TRBV18|14|.|.
CASSPEYGDTEAFF
>TRBJ1-2|TRBV10-3|17|.|TRBD1
CAISEGSGTGASYGYTF
>TRBJ1-2|TRBV7-2|15|.|.
CASSQDPNGNYGYTF
>TRBJ2-6|TRBV6-4|16|once|.
CASSPRGAYGANVLTF
>TRBJ1-1|TRBV10-3|12|.|.
CAIKGLYTEAFF
>TRBJ2-3|TRBV6-2/TRBV6-3|16|.|.
CASSYPPAGSADTQYF
>TRBJ2-7|TRBV19|15|.|TRBD2
CASSNPASGSYEQYF
>TRBJ2-5|TRBV19|13|.|TRBD1
CASSMGQRGTQYF
>TRBJ2-1|TRBV5-8|16|.|.
CASSLAWQVAYNEQFF
>TRBJ2-3|TRBV5-1|15|.|TRBD2
CASSFLGGSTDTQYF
>TRBJ1-2|TRBV5-1|13|.|TRBD1
CASSSDRGGGYTF
>TRBJ2-5|TRBV5-4|12|.|.
CASSRGQETQYF
>TRBJ2-3|TRBV18|14|.|.
CASSPGAGPDTQYF
>TRBJ1-2|TRBV6-6|12|.|.
CASSYTGFGYTF
>TRBJ1-3|TRBV6-1|14|.|.
CASSEGAAGNTIYF
>TRBJ2-7|TRBV7-2|15|.|TRBD2
CASSVSSGSSYEQYF
>TRBJ1-1|TRBV9|13|.|.
CASSGTGGTEAFF
>TRBJ2-7|TRBV12-3/TRBV12-4|11|.|.
CASSRLDEQYF
>TRBJ2-7|TRBV2|12|.|.
CAGGGSPYEQYF
>TRBJ2-7|TRBV2|13|.|TRBD1
CASSPGTAREQYF
>TRBJ2-1|TRBV18|15|.|TRBD2
CASSPLAGGYNEQFF
>TRBJ2-3|TRBV10-1|15|.|.
CASSRGGGSTDTQYF